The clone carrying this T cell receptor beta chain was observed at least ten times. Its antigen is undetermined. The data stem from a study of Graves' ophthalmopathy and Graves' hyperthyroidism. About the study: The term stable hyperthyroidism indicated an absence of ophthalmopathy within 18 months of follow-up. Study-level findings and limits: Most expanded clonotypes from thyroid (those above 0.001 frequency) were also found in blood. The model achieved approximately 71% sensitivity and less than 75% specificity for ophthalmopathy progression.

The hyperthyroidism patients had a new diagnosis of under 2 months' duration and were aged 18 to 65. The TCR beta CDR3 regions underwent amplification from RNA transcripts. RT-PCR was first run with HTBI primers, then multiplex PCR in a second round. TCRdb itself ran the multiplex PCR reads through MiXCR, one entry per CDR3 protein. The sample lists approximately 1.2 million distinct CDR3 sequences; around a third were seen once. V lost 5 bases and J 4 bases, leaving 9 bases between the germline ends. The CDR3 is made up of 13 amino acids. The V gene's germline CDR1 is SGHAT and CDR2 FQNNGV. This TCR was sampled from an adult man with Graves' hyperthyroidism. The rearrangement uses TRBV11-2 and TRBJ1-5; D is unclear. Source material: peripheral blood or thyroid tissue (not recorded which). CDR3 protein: CASSQEMNQPQHF. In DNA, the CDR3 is TGTGCCAGCAGCCAAGAGATGAATCAGCCCCAGCATTTT.